What follows is one T cell receptor beta chain and its context. This CDR3 is built from 15 residues. From germline, CDR1 is LGHNT and CDR2 FRNRAP. Trimming pared 7 bases from V and 6 bases from J, leaving 18 bases between. This table comes from immunoSEQ multiplex PCR, and its TCRdb copy is limited to in-frame clones, with some not included. The sample has 90,000 to 110,000 clones; about nine tenths are singletons. This sample was taken from a study of control samples from healthy donors and cancer patients. The sequencing sample was made of blood. The clonotype comes from a human donor in good health. The donor label of this sample is uncertain. The chain is built from TRBV12-5 and TRBJ1-4; no clear D gene. The CDR3 DNA follows: TGTGCTAGTGCCCCAGACGGTTCTCGGTATGAAAAACTGTTTTTT. Its protein product is CASAPDGSRYEKLFF.